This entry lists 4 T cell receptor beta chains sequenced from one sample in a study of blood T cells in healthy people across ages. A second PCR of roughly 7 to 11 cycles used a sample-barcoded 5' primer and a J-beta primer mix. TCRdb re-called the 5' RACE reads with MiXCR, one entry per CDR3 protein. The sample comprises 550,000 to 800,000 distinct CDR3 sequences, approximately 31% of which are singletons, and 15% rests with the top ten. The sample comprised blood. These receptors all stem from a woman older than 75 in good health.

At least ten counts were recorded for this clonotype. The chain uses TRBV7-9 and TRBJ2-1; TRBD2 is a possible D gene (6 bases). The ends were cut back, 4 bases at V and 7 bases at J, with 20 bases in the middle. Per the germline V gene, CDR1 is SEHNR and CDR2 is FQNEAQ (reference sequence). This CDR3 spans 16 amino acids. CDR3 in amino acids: CASSSRELGLANEQFF. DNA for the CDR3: TGTGCCAGCAGCTCACGTGAATTGGGGCTAGCGAATGAGCAGTTCTTC.

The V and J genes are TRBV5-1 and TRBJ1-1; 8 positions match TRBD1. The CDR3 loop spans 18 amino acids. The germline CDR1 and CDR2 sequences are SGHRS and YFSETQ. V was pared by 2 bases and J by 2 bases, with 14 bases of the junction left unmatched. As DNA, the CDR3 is TGCGCCAGCAGCTTTCTTTCAGGGGGCGCCGGTAGAAACACTGAAGCTTTCTTT. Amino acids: CASSFLSGGAGRNTEAFF.

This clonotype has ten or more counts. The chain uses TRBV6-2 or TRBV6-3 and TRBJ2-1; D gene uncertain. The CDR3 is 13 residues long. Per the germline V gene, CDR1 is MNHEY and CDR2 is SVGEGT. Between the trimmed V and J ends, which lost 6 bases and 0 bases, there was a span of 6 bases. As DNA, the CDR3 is TGTGCCAGCAGGGGAAGCTCCTACAATGAGCAGTTCTTC. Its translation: CASRGSSYNEQFF.

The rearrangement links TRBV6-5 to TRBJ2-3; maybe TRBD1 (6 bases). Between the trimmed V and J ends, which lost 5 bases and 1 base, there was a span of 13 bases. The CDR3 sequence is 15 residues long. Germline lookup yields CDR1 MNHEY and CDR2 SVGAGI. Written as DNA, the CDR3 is TGTGCCAGCAGTGGATCAGGGGTGCGCACAGATACGCAGTATTTT. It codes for CASSGSGVRTDTQYF.